The 8 T cell receptor beta chains in this list originate from one sample, sequenced in a study of neoadjuvant anti-PD-1 for oral cavity cancer. Clones were read by immunoSEQ multiplex PCR, and TCRdb kept only the in-frame ones, dropping some. The sample includes about 16,000 clones, around 72% of them seen just once. The sequences come from PBMCs, collected before nivolumab (anti-PD-1) treatment. Every receptor here comes from a person between 35 and 79 years old with oral cavity squamous cell carcinoma.

This rearrangement joins TRBV11-3 to TRBJ2-2, with D unclear. The V and J ends lost 2 bases and 7 bases respectively, with 8 bases between them. CDR3 length equals 13 residues. The germline V gene has CDR1 SGHNT and CDR2 YENEEA. CDR3 nucleotides: TGTGCCAGCAGCTTACGGCGGTTCGGGGAGCTGTTTTTT. As protein: CASSLRRFGELFF.

This clone has a handful of counts. In DNA, the CDR3 is TGTGCCAGCAGCCAAGATGGCGCTAGCGGAAAAGAGACCCAGTACTTC. It encodes CASSQDGASGKETQYF. The chain uses TRBV4-2 and TRBJ2-5; 7 nucleotides align to TRBD2. This CDR3 comprises 16 residues. Germline values: CDR1 LGHNA, CDR2 YNFKEQ. Unmatched junction bases numbered 7, after V lost 0 bases and J lost 3 bases.

This clone was detected once. V gene TRBV4-1 combines with J gene TRBJ2-3; D is ambiguous. V was shortened by 0 bases and J by 3 bases, with 16 bases between the two germline ends. Germline V gives CDR1 MGHRA, CDR2 YSYEKL. The CDR3 has 17 amino acids. The CDR3 coding sequence is TGCGCCAGCAGCCAAGACCCCGTCCCGGGCAGGACAGATACGCAGTATTTT. Amino acid sequence: CASSQDPVPGRTDTQYF.

In this sample, this clone turned up a few times. The chain links TRBV5-1 to TRBJ2-4; TRBD2 might be the D (6 bases). The CDR3 consists of 14 residues. Germline values: CDR1 SGHRS, CDR2 YFSETQ. Trimming stripped 4 bases from V and 6 bases from J, with 14 bases between. CDR3: CASSRVRGGNIQYF. The CDR3 nucleotides read TGCGCCAGCAGCCGCGTTCGGGGAGGAAACATTCAGTACTTC.

The chain recombines TRBV5-4 with TRBJ1-2; the D is unclear. The germline gives CDR1 SGHNT, CDR2 YYREEE (reference sequence). With 3 bases removed from V and 4 bases from J, the gap between germline ends came to 16 bases. There are 15 residues in the CDR3. CDR3 nucleotide sequence: TGTGCCAGCAGCTCCTACGGGCCCGGGTCCTATGGCTACACCTTC. Protein: CASSSYGPGSYGYTF.

V and J are TRBV19 and TRBJ1-1; unclear D gene. Germline V gives CDR1 LNHDA, CDR2 SQIVND (reference sequence). V was trimmed by 5 bases and J by 7 bases, leaving 11 bases between them. This CDR3 is 12 amino acids long. CDR3 nucleotide sequence: TGTGCCAGTAGTCTCGTCGGCTTTGAAGCTTTCTTT. It translates to CASSLVGFEAFF.

This chain's CDR3 is CASRKGPPTDTQYF. The CDR3 nucleotides read TGTGCCAGCAGGAAGGGCCCACCCACAGATACGCAGTATTTT. V is TRBV2 and J is TRBJ2-3, with D unresolved. V lost 6 bases and J 2 bases, leaving 12 bases between the germline ends. This CDR3 region has 14 residues. The germline V gene encodes CDR1 SNHLY and CDR2 FYNNEI.

For the CDR3, the DNA is TGCGCCAGCAGCCGCACAGGTTTAGATACGCAGTATTTT. It is translated as CASSRTGLDTQYF. The chain combines TRBV4-1 with TRBJ2-3; maybe TRBD1 (5 bases). The CDR3 length is 13 residues. Germline V lookup: CDR1 MGHRA, CDR2 YSYEKL. Trimming shortened V by 4 bases and J by 5 bases, and 10 bases separated the two germline ends.